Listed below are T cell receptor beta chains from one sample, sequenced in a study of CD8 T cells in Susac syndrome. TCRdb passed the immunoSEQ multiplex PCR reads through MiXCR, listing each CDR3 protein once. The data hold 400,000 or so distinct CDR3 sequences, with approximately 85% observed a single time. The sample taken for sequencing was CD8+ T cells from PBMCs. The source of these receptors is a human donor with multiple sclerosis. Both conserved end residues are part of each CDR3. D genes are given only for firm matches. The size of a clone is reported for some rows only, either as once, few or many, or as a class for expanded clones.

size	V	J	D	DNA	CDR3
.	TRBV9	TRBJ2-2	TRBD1	TGTGCCAGCAGCGTAGGTATAACAGGGGGCACCGGGGAGCTGTTTTTT	CASSVGITGGTGELFF
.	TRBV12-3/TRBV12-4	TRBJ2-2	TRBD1	TGTGCCAGCAGCCCGGACAGGGGACAGGCCGGGGAGCTGTTTTTT	CASSPDRGQAGELFF
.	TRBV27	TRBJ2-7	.	TGTGCCAGCAGCCCTATGGACAGAGCCTACGAGCAGTACTTC	CASSPMDRAYEQYF
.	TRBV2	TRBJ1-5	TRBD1	TGTGCCAGATCTAACAGGGGGCTAGGGGGCCAGCCCCAGCATTTT	CARSNRGLGGQPQHF
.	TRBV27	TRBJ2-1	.	TGTGCCAGCAGTTTATCGGAGGGTGCACCCAATGAGCAGTTCTTC	CASSLSEGAPNEQFF
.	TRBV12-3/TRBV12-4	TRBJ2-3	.	TGTGCCAGCAGTTTAACGGCGGTGCCAGGTACAGATACGCAGTATTTT	CASSLTAVPGTDTQYF
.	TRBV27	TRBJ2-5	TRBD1	TGTGCCAGCAGTTTATTTCCGGACAGGATCGAAGAGACCCAGTACTTC	CASSLFPDRIEETQYF
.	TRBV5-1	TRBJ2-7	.	TGCGCCAGCAGCGGGATATCAGGCTACGAGCAGTACTTC	CASSGISGYEQYF
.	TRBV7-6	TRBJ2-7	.	TGTGCCAGCAGCCCAAACGGAGGGCCCAACGAGCAGTACTTC	CASSPNGGPNEQYF
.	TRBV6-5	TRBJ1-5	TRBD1	TGTGCCAGCAGTCGCAAGGAGGGGGCTCATCAGCCCCAGCATTTT	CASSRKEGAHQPQHF
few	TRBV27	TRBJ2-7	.	TGTGCCAGCAGCTTGGCGGACGGATACGAGCAGTACTTC	CASSLADGYEQYF
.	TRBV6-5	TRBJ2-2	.	TGTGCCAGCAGTTACTCGTACAGCAATGGGGGCACCGGGGAGCTGTTTTTT	CASSYSYSNGGTGELFF
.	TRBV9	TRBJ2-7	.	TGTGCCAGCAGCGCCGGGGACCCACGGGACTACGAGCAGTACTTC	CASSAGDPRDYEQYF
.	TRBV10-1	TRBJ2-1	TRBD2	TGCGCCAGCGGAGCGGGAGGGCCGGGAAATGAGCAGTTCTTC	CASGAGGPGNEQFF
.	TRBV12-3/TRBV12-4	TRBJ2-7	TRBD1	TGTGCCAGCAGCCAGGGACAGGCGGAGCAGTACTTC	CASSQGQAEQYF
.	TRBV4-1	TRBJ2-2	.	TGCGCCAGCAGCCAAGAATCGGGGCAGCCCGGCGGGGAGCTGTTTTTT	CASSQESGQPGGELFF
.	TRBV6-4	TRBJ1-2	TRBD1	TGTGCCAGCAGTCCGATGGGACAGGGTGCGAATGGCTACACCTTC	CASSPMGQGANGYTF
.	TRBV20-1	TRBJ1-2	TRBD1	TGCAGTGCTAGAGTAACCGCTAAGACAGGGTTTGGTTATGGCTACACCTTC	CSARVTAKTGFGYGYTF
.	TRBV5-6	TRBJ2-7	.	TGTGCCAGCAGCCCTTCTGCCACCTACGAGCAGTACTTC	CASSPSATYEQYF
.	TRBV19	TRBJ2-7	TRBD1	TGTGCCAGTACGGGACAGCCTCCGGCCTACGAGCAGTACTTC	CASTGQPPAYEQYF
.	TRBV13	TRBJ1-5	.	TGTGCCAGCAGCTTAGGGGGGGACAAAAATCAGCCCCAGCATTTT	CASSLGGDKNQPQHF
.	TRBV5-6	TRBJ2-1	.	TGTGCCAGCAGCTCGCCTAAGGGGACCCCCCCGCACAATGAGCAGTTCTTC	CASSSPKGTPPHNEQFF
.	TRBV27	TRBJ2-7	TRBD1	TGTGCCAGCAGTTCCCCTCAAGCGTGGGGACAGGGAACCCACGAGCAGTACTTC	CASSSPQAWGQGTHEQYF
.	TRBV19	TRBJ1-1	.	TGTGCCAGTAGTATAGTAGGGAGCGCTGAAGCTTTCTTT	CASSIVGSAEAFF
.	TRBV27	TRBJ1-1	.	TGTGCCAGCGGGCCTTTGAACACTGAAGCTTTCTTT	CASGPLNTEAFF
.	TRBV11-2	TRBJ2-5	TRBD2	TGTGCCAGCAGCTCACCCGGGGGGGAAGTCCAAGAGACCCAGTACTTC	CASSSPGGEVQETQYF
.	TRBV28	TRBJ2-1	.	TGTGCCAGCAGTTTTCGGATTAATGAGCAGTTCTTC	CASSFRINEQFF
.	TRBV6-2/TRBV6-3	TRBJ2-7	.	TGTGCCAGCAGTTACGCGGACGGCTCCTACGAGCAGTACTTC	CASSYADGSYEQYF
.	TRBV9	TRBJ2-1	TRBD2	TGTGCCAGCAGCGTAAGGTCGAACGGGAGGCGGTTCTTC	CASSVRSNGRRFF
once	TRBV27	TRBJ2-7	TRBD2	TGTGCCAGCGGCCTAACCGGGGGGGGCGGATCCTACGAGCAGTACTTC	CASGLTGGGGSYEQYF
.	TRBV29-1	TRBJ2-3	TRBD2	TGCAGCGTTGAAGTTGGGTTTTCGGCGGGGGGGCCATTAGATACGCAGTATTTT	CSVEVGFSAGGPLDTQYF
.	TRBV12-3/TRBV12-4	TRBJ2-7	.	TGTGCCAGCAGCGACCCCGACAGGTATCACGAGCAGTACTTC	CASSDPDRYHEQYF
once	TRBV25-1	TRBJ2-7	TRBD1	TGTGCCAGCAGTGATAGGGCAGGGGGCGACGAGCAGTACTTC	CASSDRAGGDEQYF
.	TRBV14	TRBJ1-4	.	TGTGCCAGCAGCCAAGGGACGGCAACTAATGAAAAACTGTTTTTT	CASSQGTATNEKLFF
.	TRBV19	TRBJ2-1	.	TGTGCCAGTAGTATTTACCGGACGGGCTCCTACAATGAGCAGTTCTTC	CASSIYRTGSYNEQFF